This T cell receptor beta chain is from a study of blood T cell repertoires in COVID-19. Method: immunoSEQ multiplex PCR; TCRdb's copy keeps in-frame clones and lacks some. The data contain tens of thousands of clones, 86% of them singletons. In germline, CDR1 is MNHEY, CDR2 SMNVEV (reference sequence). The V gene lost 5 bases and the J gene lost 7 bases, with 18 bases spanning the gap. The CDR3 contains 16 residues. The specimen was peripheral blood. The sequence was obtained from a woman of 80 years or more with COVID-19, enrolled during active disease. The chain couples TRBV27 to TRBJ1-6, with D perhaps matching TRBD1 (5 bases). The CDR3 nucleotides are TGTGCCAGCAGTCCCCGGAGGGGCATCCGGAATTCACCCCTCCACTTT. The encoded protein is CASSPRRGIRNSPLHF.